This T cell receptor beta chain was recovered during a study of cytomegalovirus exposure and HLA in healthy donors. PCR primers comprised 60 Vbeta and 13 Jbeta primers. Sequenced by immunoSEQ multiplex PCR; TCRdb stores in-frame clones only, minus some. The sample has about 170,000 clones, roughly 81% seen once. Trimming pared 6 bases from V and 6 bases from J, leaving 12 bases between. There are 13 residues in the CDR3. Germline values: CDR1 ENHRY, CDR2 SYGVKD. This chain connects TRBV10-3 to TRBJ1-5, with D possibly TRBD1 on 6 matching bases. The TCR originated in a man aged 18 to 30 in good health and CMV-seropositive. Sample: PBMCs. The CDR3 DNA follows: TGTGCCATCAGCGACCAGGGGAGTCAGCCCCAGCATTTT. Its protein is CAISDQGSQPQHF.